This is a list of T cell receptor beta chains from one sample in a study of OX40 agonist ivuxolimab in advanced cancers. Using immunoSEQ multiplex PCR, the repertoire was profiled, and TCRdb retains in-frame clones only, with some absent. The repertoire holds 15,000 to 25,000 clones, 77% seen once, with around 20% in the top ten. The sample was CD4+ or CD8+ T cells sorted from blood, taken in a trial of the OX40 agonist ivuxolimab. The receptors derive from an adult with an advanced solid tumor such as melanoma, head and neck, liver or kidney cancer. Each CDR3 is given with its conserved first and last residue. A D gene is named only where the DNA matches it firmly. The size of a clone is reported for some rows only, either as once, few or many, or as a class for expanded clones.

size: -; D: TRBD1; J: TRBJ2-1; V: TRBV4-1; DNA: TGCGCCAGCAGCCACCCCGGAGAGAGACAGGGACCCTACAATGAGCAGTTCTTC; CDR3: CASSHPGERQGPYNEQFF
size: -; D: TRBD1; J: TRBJ1-2; V: TRBV5-6; DNA: TGTGCCAGCAGCTTGGGACAGGGGTCCTATGGCTACACCTTC; CDR3: CASSLGQGSYGYTF
size: -; D: TRBD2; J: TRBJ2-3; V: TRBV4-1; DNA: TGCGCCAGCAGCTCCCCTCGGGAGCGGGAGGCCCGGAGCACAGATACGCAGTATTTT; CDR3: CASSSPREREARSTDTQYF
size: -; D: -; J: TRBJ2-7; V: TRBV11-1; DNA: TGTGCCAGCAGCCCCCCGAGTTTCGGGGAATCCTACGAGCAGTACTTC; CDR3: CASSPPSFGESYEQYF
size: -; D: -; J: TRBJ2-2; V: TRBV4-3; DNA: TGCGCCAGCAGCCAACTAGAAACACGGGCAACCGGGGAGCTGTTTTTT; CDR3: CASSQLETRATGELFF
size: -; D: TRBD2; J: TRBJ2-7; V: TRBV7-2; DNA: TGTGCCAGCAGCTGGGGGGGGACGGGATTGTCCTACGAGCAGTACTTC; CDR3: CASSWGGTGLSYEQYF
size: -; D: TRBD1; J: TRBJ1-5; V: TRBV7-3; DNA: TGTGCCAGCAGCTTAGTCAGGGGGAGCAATCAGCCCCAGCATTTT; CDR3: CASSLVRGSNQPQHF
size: -; D: -; J: TRBJ2-1; V: TRBV9; DNA: TGTGCCAGCAGCGGGGGTATGGCACTAGGATCCCTCTCCTACAATGAGCAGTTCTTC; CDR3: CASSGGMALGSLSYNEQFF
size: -; D: -; J: TRBJ2-1; V: TRBV7-2; DNA: TGTGCCAGCAGCTTCGGGAAATACAATGAGCAGTTCTTC; CDR3: CASSFGKYNEQFF
size: -; D: TRBD1; J: TRBJ2-2; V: TRBV29-1; DNA: TGCAGCGTGGGGACAGGGCCGTACACCGGGGAGCTGTTTTTT; CDR3: CSVGTGPYTGELFF
size: once; D: TRBD2; J: TRBJ2-7; V: TRBV28; DNA: TGTGCCAGCAGTCCCGGGACTAGCGGGTACGAGCAGTACTTC; CDR3: CASSPGTSGYEQYF
size: few; D: -; J: TRBJ1-1; V: TRBV13; DNA: TGTGCCAGCAGCTTAGGACACGGAAACACTGAAGCTTTCTTT; CDR3: CASSLGHGNTEAFF
size: -; D: TRBD1; J: TRBJ2-2; V: TRBV6-5; DNA: TGTGCCAGCAGTTACAGGACAGGAAACACCGGGGAGCTGTTTTTT; CDR3: CASSYRTGNTGELFF
size: -; D: -; J: TRBJ2-7; V: TRBV29-1; DNA: TGCAGCGTGCAGGTTGTCGGAGGCTCCTACGAGCAGTACTTC; CDR3: CSVQVVGGSYEQYF
size: -; D: -; J: TRBJ2-3; V: TRBV29-1; DNA: TGCAGCGTTGATGCAGTTACCAGCACAGATACGCAGTATTTT; CDR3: CSVDAVTSTDTQYF
size: -; D: -; J: TRBJ2-1; V: TRBV9; DNA: TGTGCCAGCAGCTCCAGCTCCTACAATGAGCAGTTCTTC; CDR3: CASSSSSYNEQFF
size: -; D: -; J: TRBJ2-1; V: TRBV19; DNA: TGTGCCAGTAGTAGGACAGCCTACAATGAGCAGTTCTTC; CDR3: CASSRTAYNEQFF
size: few; D: TRBD1; J: TRBJ2-7; V: TRBV29-1; DNA: TGCAGCGCAGCAGGGACAGGGCTTTCTTCCTACGAGCAGTACTTC; CDR3: CSAAGTGLSSYEQYF
size: -; D: -; J: TRBJ2-1; V: TRBV27; DNA: TGTGCCAGCAGTTTTTGGGGGAGCTCCTACAATGAGCAGTTCTTC; CDR3: CASSFWGSSYNEQFF
size: -; D: -; J: TRBJ1-1; V: TRBV29-1; DNA: TGCAGCGTTGAACTTAGAAACACTGAAGCTTTCTTT; CDR3: CSVELRNTEAFF
size: -; D: -; J: TRBJ2-5; V: TRBV10-3; DNA: TGTGCCAGCAGATTACCGGACGGCCTAGAGACCCAGTACTTC; CDR3: CASRLPDGLETQYF
size: -; D: -; J: TRBJ2-5; V: TRBV9; DNA: TGTGCCAGCAGCGTAGGTAGCAACCAAGAGACCCAGTACTTC; CDR3: CASSVGSNQETQYF
size: once; D: TRBD2; J: TRBJ2-1; V: TRBV5-4; DNA: TGTGCCAGCAGCCCCCTAGCGGGGGGCCGAAATGAGCAGTTCTTC; CDR3: CASSPLAGGRNEQFF
size: -; D: TRBD2; J: TRBJ2-2; V: TRBV28; DNA: TGTGCCAGCAGTACTCCACTAGCGGGGTTCACCGGGGAGCTGTTTTTT; CDR3: CASSTPLAGFTGELFF
size: few; D: -; J: TRBJ2-4; V: TRBV5-5; DNA: TGTGCCAGCAGCTTTGGAAACATTCAGTACTTC; CDR3: CASSFGNIQYF
size: -; D: -; J: TRBJ1-2; V: TRBV6-5; DNA: TGTGCCAGCAGTCGGACAGAAAAATATGGCTACACCTTC; CDR3: CASSRTEKYGYTF
size: few; D: -; J: TRBJ2-7; V: TRBV9; DNA: TGTGCCAGCACGACCGGGAGAAGAGGCGAGCAGTACTTC; CDR3: CASTTGRRGEQYF
size: -; D: -; J: TRBJ1-1; V: TRBV15; DNA: TGTGCCACCGCGGCGTCCCGGAACACTGAAGCTTTCTTT; CDR3: CATAASRNTEAFF
size: -; D: -; J: TRBJ2-7; V: TRBV28; DNA: TGTGCCAGCAAAAGGAAGTACTTC; CDR3: CASKRKYF
size: once; D: -; J: TRBJ2-7; V: TRBV5-6; DNA: TGTGCCAGCAGCTCGGGGGCCTACGAGCAGTACTTC; CDR3: CASSSGAYEQYF
size: -; D: TRBD1; J: TRBJ2-1; V: TRBV27; DNA: TGTGCCAGCTCGACCGGGACAGGGCCCTACAATGAGCAGTTCTTC; CDR3: CASSTGTGPYNEQFF
size: -; D: -; J: TRBJ2-3; V: TRBV4-1; DNA: TGCGCCAGCAGCCAGGTTATGGATACGCAGTATTTT; CDR3: CASSQVMDTQYF
size: once; D: -; J: TRBJ2-7; V: TRBV5-3; DNA: TGTGCCAGCAGTCCCACCGGGGGCTCCTACGAGCAGTACTTC; CDR3: CASSPTGGSYEQYF
size: -; D: TRBD1; J: TRBJ2-7; V: TRBV30; DNA: TGTGCCTGGAATAAGGGGGCCGAATACGAGCAGTACTTC; CDR3: CAWNKGAEYEQYF
size: -; D: -; J: TRBJ2-5; V: TRBV19; DNA: TGTGCCAGTAGTATTCAAATCGGACAGAATCAAGAGACCCAGTACTTC; CDR3: CASSIQIGQNQETQYF
size: -; D: TRBD2; J: TRBJ2-2; V: TRBV28; DNA: TGTGCCTTCGGTACGGGAGGGCCTGGCGGGGAGCTGTTTTTT; CDR3: CAFGTGGPGGELFF
size: -; D: -; J: TRBJ2-4; V: TRBV6-1; DNA: TGTGCCAGCAGGAGGACACTAAACATTCAGTACTTC; CDR3: CASRRTLNIQYF
size: -; D: -; J: TRBJ1-6; V: TRBV28; DNA: TGTGCCAGCAGTTTAGGGGATCGTAATTCACCCCTCCACTTT; CDR3: CASSLGDRNSPLHF
size: -; D: -; J: TRBJ2-1; V: TRBV11-3; DNA: TGTGCCAGCAGCCTACAGGGAGGGAATGAGCAGTTCTTC; CDR3: CASSLQGGNEQFF
size: -; D: -; J: TRBJ1-2; V: TRBV6-5; DNA: TGTGCCAGCAGTTACTCGTGGACAGTCTCCTATGGCTACACCTTC; CDR3: CASSYSWTVSYGYTF
size: -; D: -; J: TRBJ1-2; V: TRBV10-3; DNA: TGTGCCATCAGCCCGGATCTCTATGGCTACACCTTC; CDR3: CAISPDLYGYTF
size: -; D: -; J: TRBJ2-7; V: TRBV6-5; DNA: TGTGCCAGCAGTCGAGGGTCCTCCTACGAGCAGTACTTC; CDR3: CASSRGSSYEQYF
size: once; D: -; J: TRBJ2-7; V: TRBV11-2; DNA: TGCGCCAGCAGCCAAGATGTTGCGATTAGCTCCTACGAGCAGTACTTC; CDR3: CASSQDVAISSYEQYF
size: -; D: TRBD2; J: TRBJ2-7; V: TRBV27; DNA: TGTGCCAGCAGTCCCGCAGCGGGAGGGGCCTACGAGCAGTACTTC; CDR3: CASSPAAGGAYEQYF
size: once; D: TRBD1; J: TRBJ2-1; V: TRBV7-8; DNA: TGTGCCAGCAGAAAAGACAGGGGGACATACAATGAGCAGTTCTTC; CDR3: CASRKDRGTYNEQFF
size: -; D: TRBD1; J: TRBJ2-4; V: TRBV7-8; DNA: TGTGCCAGCAGCTTAGCAGGAAGGACAGGGGACATTCAGTACTTC; CDR3: CASSLAGRTGDIQYF
size: -; D: TRBD1; J: TRBJ2-6; V: TRBV19; DNA: TGTGCCAGTAGTAACAGGGGGGTTGCCAACGTCCTGACTTTC; CDR3: CASSNRGVANVLTF
size: -; D: TRBD1; J: TRBJ1-2; V: TRBV7-6; DNA: TGTGCCAGCAGCCAGGGGGATGATGGCTACACCTTC; CDR3: CASSQGDDGYTF
size: -; D: -; J: TRBJ2-1; V: TRBV11-2; DNA: TGTGCCGGGAGGGTAAGGGGGGGCAATGAGCAGTTCTTC; CDR3: CAGRVRGGNEQFF
size: once; D: -; J: TRBJ2-2; V: TRBV4-3; DNA: TGCGCCAGCAGCCAAGAAGAACTAGCCTCCGGGGAGCTGTTTTTT; CDR3: CASSQEELASGELFF